This TCR beta chain was recorded in a study of T cell repertoires in cytomegalovirus infection. Per germline, CDR1 KGHSH and CDR2 LQKENI. V lost 1 base, J lost 0 bases, and 10 bases lay in between. The CDR3 covers 16 residues. A single record per CDR3 protein comes from TCRdb applying MiXCR to the reads. Altogether under 350,000 distinct CDR3 sequences are present, 8% to 10% being singletons, with the ten largest covering about 4.5%. This clonotype was counted between two and nine times. This clonotype originated in a human donor in good health (CMV status not recorded). Some clones in this sample may be carry-over from other donors' samples. The chain uses TRBV18 and TRBJ2-1; D gene ambiguous. Sequencing input: PBMCs. The CDR3 DNA reads as TGTGCCAGCTCACCACTTAAGGTCAGCTCCTACAATGAGCAGTTCTTC. Encoded protein: CASSPLKVSSYNEQFF.